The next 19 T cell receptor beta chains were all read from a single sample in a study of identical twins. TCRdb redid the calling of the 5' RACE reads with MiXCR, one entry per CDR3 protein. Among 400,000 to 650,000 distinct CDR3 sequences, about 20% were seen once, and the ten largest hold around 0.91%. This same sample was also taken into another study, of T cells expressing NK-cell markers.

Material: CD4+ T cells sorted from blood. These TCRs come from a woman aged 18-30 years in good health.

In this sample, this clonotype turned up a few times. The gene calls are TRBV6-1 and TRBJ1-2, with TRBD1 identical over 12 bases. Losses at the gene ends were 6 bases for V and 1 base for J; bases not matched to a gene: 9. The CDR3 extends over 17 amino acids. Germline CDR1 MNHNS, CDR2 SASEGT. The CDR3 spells CASRSGTGGKNNYGYTF. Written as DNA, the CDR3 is TGTGCCAGCAGATCCGGGACAGGGGGCAAGAATAACTATGGCTACACCTTC.

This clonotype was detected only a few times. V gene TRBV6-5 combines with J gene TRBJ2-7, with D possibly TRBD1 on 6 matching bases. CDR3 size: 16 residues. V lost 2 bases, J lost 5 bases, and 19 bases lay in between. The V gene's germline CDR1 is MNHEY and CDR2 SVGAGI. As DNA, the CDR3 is TGTGCCAGCAGTTACGATTCAGGGGCAGGGATAAACGAGCAGTACTTC. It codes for CASSYDSGAGINEQYF.

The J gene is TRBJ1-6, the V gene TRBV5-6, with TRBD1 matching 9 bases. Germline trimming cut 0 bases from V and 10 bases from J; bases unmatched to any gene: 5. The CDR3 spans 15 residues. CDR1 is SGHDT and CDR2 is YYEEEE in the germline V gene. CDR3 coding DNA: TGTGCCAGCAGCTTGGTGGGACAGGGTGGGTCACCCCTCCACTTT. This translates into CASSLVGQGGSPLHF.

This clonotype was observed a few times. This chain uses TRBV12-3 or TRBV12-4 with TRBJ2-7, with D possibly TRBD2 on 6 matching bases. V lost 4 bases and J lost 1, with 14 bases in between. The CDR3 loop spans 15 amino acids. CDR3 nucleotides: TGTGCCAGCAGTTCACCGGGCCGGGGGTCCTACGAGCAGTACTTC. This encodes CASSSPGRGSYEQYF.

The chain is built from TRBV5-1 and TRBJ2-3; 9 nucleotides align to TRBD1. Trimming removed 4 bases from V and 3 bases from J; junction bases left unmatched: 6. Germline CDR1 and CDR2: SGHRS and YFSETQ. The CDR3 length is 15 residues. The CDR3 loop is CASSGPGQGTDTQYF. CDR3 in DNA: TGCGCCAGCAGCGGACCGGGACAGGGAACAGATACGCAGTATTTT.

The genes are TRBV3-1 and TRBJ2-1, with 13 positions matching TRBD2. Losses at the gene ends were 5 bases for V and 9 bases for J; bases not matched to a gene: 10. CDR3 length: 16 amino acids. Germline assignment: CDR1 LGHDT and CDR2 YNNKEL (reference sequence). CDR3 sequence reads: CASSYRWTSGSLEQFF. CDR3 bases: TGTGCCAGCAGCTACCGATGGACTAGCGGGAGTCTTGAGCAGTTCTTC.

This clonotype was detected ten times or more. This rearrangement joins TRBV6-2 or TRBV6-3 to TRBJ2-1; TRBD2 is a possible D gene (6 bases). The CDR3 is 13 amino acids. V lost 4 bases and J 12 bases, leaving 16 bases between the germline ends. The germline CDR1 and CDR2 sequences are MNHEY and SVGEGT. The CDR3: CASSSARGTTQFF. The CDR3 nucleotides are TGTGCCAGCAGTTCGGCGCGGGGAACGACGCAGTTCTTC.

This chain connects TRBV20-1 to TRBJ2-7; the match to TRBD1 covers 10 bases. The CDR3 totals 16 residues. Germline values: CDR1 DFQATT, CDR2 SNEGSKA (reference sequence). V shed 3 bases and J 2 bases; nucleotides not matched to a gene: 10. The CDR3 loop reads CSARDPGQGLTYEQYF. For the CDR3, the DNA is TGCAGTGCTAGGGATCCGGGACAGGGGTTGACCTACGAGCAGTACTTC.

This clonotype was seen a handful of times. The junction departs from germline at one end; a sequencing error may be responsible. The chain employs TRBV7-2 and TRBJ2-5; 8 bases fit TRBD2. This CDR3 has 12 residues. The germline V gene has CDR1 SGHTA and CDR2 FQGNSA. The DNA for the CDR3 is TGTGCCAGCAGCCAGTCGGCTAGCGGGTCTAACTTC. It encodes CASSQSASGSNF.

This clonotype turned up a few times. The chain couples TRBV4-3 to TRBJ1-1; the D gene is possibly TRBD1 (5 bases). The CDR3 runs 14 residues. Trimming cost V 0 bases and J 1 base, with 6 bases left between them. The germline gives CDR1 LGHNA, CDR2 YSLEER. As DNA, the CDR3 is TGCGCCAGCAGCCAAGAGGGGGGGAACACTGAAGCTTTCTTT. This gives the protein CASSQEGGNTEAFF.

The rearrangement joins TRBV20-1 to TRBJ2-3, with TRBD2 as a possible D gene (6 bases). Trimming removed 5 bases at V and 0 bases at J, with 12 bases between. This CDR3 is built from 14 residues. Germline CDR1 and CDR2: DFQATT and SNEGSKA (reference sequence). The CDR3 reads CSAVRGKSTDTQYF. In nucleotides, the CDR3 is TGCAGTGCTGTCCGGGGGAAGAGCACAGATACGCAGTATTTT.

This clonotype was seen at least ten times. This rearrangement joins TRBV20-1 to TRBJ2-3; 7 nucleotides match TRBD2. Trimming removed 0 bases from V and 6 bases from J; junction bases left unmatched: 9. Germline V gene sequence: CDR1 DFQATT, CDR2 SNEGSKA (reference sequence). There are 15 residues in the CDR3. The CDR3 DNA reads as TGCAGTGCTAGAGACCCGACTAGCCCAAGTGATACGCAGTATTTT. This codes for CSARDPTSPSDTQYF.

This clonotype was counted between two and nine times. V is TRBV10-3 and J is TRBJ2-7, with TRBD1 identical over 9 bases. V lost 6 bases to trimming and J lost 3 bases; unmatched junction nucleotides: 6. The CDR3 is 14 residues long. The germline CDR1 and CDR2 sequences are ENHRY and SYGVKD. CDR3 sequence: CAISRGQGSYEQYF. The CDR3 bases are TGTGCCATCAGCAGAGGACAGGGGAGCTACGAGCAGTACTTC.

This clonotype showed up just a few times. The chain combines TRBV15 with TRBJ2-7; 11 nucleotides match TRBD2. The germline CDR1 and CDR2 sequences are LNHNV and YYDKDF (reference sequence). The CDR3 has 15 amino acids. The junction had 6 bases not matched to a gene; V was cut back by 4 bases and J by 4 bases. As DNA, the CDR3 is TGTGCCACCAGCATCATAGCGGGAGGGCTATACGAGCAGTACTTC. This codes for CATSIIAGGLYEQYF.

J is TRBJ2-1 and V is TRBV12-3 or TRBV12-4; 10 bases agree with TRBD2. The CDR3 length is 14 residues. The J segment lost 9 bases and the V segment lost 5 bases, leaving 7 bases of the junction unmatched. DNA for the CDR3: TGTGCCAGCAGTCTCCTAGCGGGGGCTAGTGAGCAGTTCTTC. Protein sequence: CASSLLAGASEQFF.

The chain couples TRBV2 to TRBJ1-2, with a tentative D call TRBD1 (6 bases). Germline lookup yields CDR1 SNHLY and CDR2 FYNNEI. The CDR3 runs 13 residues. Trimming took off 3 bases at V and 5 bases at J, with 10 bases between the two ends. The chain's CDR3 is CASSERTVYGYTF. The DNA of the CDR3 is TGTGCCAGCAGTGAGAGGACAGTTTATGGCTACACCTTC.

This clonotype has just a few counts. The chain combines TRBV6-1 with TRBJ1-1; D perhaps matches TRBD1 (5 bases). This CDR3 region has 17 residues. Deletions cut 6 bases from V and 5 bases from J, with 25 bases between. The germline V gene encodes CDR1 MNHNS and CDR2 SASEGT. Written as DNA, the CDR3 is TGTGCCAGCAGAGAGATTCAGGGAGGGGTAGGAGGGACTGAAGCTTTCTTT. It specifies CASREIQGGVGGTEAFF.

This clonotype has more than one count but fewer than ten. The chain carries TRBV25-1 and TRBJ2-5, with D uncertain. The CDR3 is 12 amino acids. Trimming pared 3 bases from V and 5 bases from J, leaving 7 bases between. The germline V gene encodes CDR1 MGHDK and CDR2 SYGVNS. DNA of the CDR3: TGTGCCAGCAGTGATCATGTTGAGACCCAGTACTTC. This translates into CASSDHVETQYF. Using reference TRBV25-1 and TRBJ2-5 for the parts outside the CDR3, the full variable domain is EADIYQTPRYLVIGTGKKITLECSQTMGHDKMYWYQQDPGMELHLIHYSYGVNSTEKGDLSSESTVSRIRTEHFPLTLESARPSHTSQYLCASSDHVETQYFGPGTRLLVL.

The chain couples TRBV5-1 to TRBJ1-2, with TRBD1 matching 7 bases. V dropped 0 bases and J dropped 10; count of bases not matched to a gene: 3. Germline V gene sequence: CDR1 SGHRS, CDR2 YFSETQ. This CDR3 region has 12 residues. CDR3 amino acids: CASSLAGQIYTF. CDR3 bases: TGCGCCAGCAGCTTGGCGGGACAGATCTACACCTTC.